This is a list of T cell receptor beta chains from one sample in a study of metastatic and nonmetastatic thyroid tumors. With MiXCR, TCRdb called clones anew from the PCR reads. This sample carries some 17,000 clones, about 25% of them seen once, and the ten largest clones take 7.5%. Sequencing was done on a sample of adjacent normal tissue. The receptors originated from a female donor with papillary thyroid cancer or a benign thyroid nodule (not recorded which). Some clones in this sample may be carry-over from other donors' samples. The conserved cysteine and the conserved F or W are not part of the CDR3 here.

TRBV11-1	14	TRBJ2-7	ASSLVGGQGNYEQY
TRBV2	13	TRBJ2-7	ASSVRTGGRGEQY
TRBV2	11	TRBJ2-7	ASSETGGGEQY
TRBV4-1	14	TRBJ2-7	ASSQVGQGSSYEQY
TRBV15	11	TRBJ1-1	ATSRVGAGEAF
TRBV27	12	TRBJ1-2	ASSPLQGLYGYT
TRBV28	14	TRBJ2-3	ASSSLRVTSTDTQY
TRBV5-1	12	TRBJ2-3	ASRLAGAPDTQY
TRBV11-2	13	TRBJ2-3	ASSQLLAPTDTQY
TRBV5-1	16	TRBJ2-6	ASSLDPREIPGANVLT
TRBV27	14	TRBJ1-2	ASSLSKRVVDYGYT
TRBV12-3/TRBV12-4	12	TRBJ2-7	ASSLGQGTYEQY
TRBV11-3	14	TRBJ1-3	ASSFEGGHSGNTIY
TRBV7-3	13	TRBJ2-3	ASSEGYQTTDTQY
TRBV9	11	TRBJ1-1	ASSETGGTEAF
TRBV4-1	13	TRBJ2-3	ASSQGVGSTDTQY
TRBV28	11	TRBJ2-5	ASSLGGGETQY
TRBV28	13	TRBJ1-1	ASSLADRGGSEAF
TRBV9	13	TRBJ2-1	ASSAYGTSGIGQF
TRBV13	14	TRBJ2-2	ASSLGLNLRTVELF
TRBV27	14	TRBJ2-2	ASSSYEARNTGELF
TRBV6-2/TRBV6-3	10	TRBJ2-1	ASSTGYNEQF
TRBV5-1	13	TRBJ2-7	ASSPDRIISYEQY
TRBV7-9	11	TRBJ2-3	ASSVSGTDTQY
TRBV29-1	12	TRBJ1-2	SVEDEEGVGGYT
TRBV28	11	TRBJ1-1	ASSLGQGTEAF
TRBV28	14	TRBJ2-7	ASRGPGASKAYEQY
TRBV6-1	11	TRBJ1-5	ASMGQVNQPQH
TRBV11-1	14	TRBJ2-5	ASSHGSGVGGETQY
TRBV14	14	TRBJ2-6	ASSQGRLSGANVLT
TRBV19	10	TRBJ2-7	ASSMGHYEQY
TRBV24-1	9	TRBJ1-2	ATSDLGGYT
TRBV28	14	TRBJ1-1	ASHPSGTGDFTEAF
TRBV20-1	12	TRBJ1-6	SAPGQGAWSPLH
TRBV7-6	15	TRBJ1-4	ASSSTGRFATNEKLF
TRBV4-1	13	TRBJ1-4	ASSPLEGGSEKLF
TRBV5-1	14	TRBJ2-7	ASSLAGRTDAYEQY
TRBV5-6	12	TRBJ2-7	ASSLAENEYEQY
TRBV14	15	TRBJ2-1	ASRPYSGQGAEGEQF
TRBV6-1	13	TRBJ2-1	ASRASGSAYNEQF
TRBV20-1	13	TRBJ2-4	SAIQGQLAKNIQY
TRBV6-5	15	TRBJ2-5	ASSYGSRGGRQETQY
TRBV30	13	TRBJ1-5	AWSVSGLGNQPQH
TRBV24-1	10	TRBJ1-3	AATGPSGTIY
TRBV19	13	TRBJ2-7	ASSISSGKGYEQY